These 11 T cell receptor beta chains came from one sample sequenced in a study of cytotoxic CD8 clonotypes in ibrutinib-treated CLL. Method: immunoSEQ multiplex PCR; TCRdb's copy keeps in-frame clones and lacks some. The repertoire consists of 200,000 to 250,000 clones, with about four fifths occurring once and the leading ten covering about an eighth. Sequencing used PBMCs, obtained after 12 months of ibrutinib treatment. The source of these receptors is a human donor with chronic lymphocytic leukemia.

The chain carries TRBV6-5 and TRBJ2-6, with a weak D call TRBD1 (5 bases). Germline V CDR1 and CDR2: MNHEY, SVGAGI. V was pared by 6 bases and J by 4 bases, with 10 bases between. This CDR3 is built from 14 residues. CDR3 loop: CASSITGGANVLTF. Here the CDR3 DNA reads TGTGCCAGCAGCATCACAGGAGGGGCCAACGTCCTGACTTTC.

The table lists this clone with a few counts. The chain is built from TRBV9 and TRBJ1-1; D unclear. The CDR3 has 13 amino acids. CDR1 and CDR2 (germline): SGDLS, YYNGEE. V lost 0 bases and J lost 7, with 10 bases in between. The CDR3 DNA reads as TGTGCCAGCAGCGTAGATTCGTACGGTGAAGCTTTCTTT. Protein: CASSVDSYGEAFF.

Notes on this clone: A read error may produce the germline difference seen at one junction end. V and J are TRBV27 and TRBJ2-5; D gene unclear. The CDR3 contains 13 residues. Per germline, CDR1 MNHEY and CDR2 SMNVEV (reference sequence). For the CDR3, the DNA is TGTGCCACCAGTGTAAGGGCTCGAGAGACCCAGTACTTC. Translation: CATSVRARETQYF.

The genes are TRBV6-5 and TRBJ2-1, with TRBD1 identical over 9 bases. This CDR3 region has 15 residues. The J segment lost 7 bases and the V segment lost 2 bases, leaving 6 bases of the junction unmatched. Germline V gene lookup returns CDR1 MNHEY and CDR2 SVGAGI. The CDR3 is CASSYGTGWGNEQFF. CDR3 DNA sequence: TGTGCCAGCAGTTACGGGACAGGGTGGGGGAATGAGCAGTTCTTC.

The J gene is TRBJ2-1, the V gene TRBV6-1; D possibly corresponds to TRBD1 (5 bases). This CDR3 comprises 14 residues. Germline CDR1 and CDR2: MNHNS and SASEGT. With 4 bases removed from V and 10 bases from J, the gap between germline ends came to 17 bases. The chain's CDR3 is CASSGSNKWGEQFF. CDR3 coding DNA: TGTGCCAGCAGTGGCTCTAATAAGTGGGGCGAGCAGTTCTTC.

The rearrangement uses TRBV13 and TRBJ1-5, with 9 bases matching TRBD1. V trimming: 5 bases; J trimming: 8 bases; junction bases outside the gene matches: 7. CDR1 and CDR2 from the germline V gene are PRHDT and FYEKMQ (reference sequence). The CDR3 extends over 14 amino acids. In nucleotides, the CDR3 is TGTGCCAGCAGCAAGGACAGGGGTAAAAAGCCCCAGCATTTT. It translates to CASSKDRGKKPQHF. Together with reference TRBV13 and TRBJ1-5, the CDR3 gives the full variable domain: AAGVIQSPRHLIKEKRETATLKCYPIPRHDTVYWYQQGPGQDPQFLISFYEKMQSDKGSIPDRFSAQQFSDYHSELNMSSLELGDSALYFCASSKDRGKKPQHFGDGTRLSIL.

The chain links TRBV5-6 to TRBJ1-2; 7 nucleotides align to TRBD1. J lost 4 bases, V lost 4 bases, and 7 bases had no gene match. The CDR3 runs to 14 residues. The germline V gene encodes CDR1 SGHDT and CDR2 YYEEEE. CDR3 residues: CASSVGQPTYGYTF. The CDR3 nucleotides read TGTGCCAGCAGCGTGGGACAGCCGACCTATGGCTACACCTTC.

The chain couples TRBV30 to TRBJ2-3; 10 bases are shared with TRBD1. This CDR3 region has 16 residues. CDR1 is GTSNPN, CDR2 SVGIG, per germline (reference sequence). V lost 8 bases and J lost 1; bases outside the gene matches: 12. CDR3 amino acids: CAGSRPGQGRTDTQYF. The CDR3 DNA follows: TGTGCCGGCTCCAGGCCGGGACAGGGGCGCACAGATACGCAGTATTTT. Looking up the rest from reference TRBV30 and TRBJ2-3 gives the full variable domain: SQTIHQWPATLVQPVGSPLSLECTVEGTSNPNLYWYRQAAGRGLQLLFYSVGIGQISSEVPQNLSASRPQDRQFILSSKKLLLSDSGFYLCAGSRPGQGRTDTQYFGPGTRLTVL.

V is TRBV7-9 and J is TRBJ2-1, with 7 bases fitting TRBD2. The CDR3 totals 15 residues. Trimming cost V 3 bases and J 4 bases; bases outside gene matches: 6. Germline values: CDR1 SEHNR, CDR2 FQNEAQ (reference sequence). As DNA, the CDR3 is TGTGCCAGCAGCTTCAGACTAGCAGCATACAATGAGCAGTTCTTC. Translating gives CASSFRLAAYNEQFF.

The rearrangement uses TRBV6-1 and TRBJ2-2, with a tentative D call TRBD2 (5 bases). V lost 10 bases and J 1 base, leaving 10 bases between the germline ends. The CDR3 has 13 amino acids. The V gene's germline CDR1 is MNHNS and CDR2 SASEGT. The CDR3 is CATHRENTGELFF. CDR3 DNA: TGTGCCACCCACCGGGAGAACACCGGGGAGCTGTTTTTT.

The chain links TRBV5-1 to TRBJ2-7; the match to TRBD2 covers 9 bases. Germline values: CDR1 SGHRS, CDR2 YFSETQ. The CDR3 has 14 residues. J gave up 6 bases and V 5 bases, and 9 bases lay outside the gene matches. CDR3 bases: TGCGCCAGCAGACGGGCGGGAGGGCCTTCCGAGCAGTACTTC. Amino acids: CASRRAGGPSEQYF.